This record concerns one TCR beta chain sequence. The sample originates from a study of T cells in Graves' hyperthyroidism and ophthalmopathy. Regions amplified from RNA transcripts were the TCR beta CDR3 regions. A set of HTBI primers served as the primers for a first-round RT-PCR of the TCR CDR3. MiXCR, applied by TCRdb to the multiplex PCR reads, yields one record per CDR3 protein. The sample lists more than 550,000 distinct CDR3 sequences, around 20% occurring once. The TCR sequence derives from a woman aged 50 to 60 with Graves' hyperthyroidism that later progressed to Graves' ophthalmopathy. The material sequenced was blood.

Here the CDR3 reads CASKLAGEYNEQFF. As DNA, the CDR3 is TGTGCCAGCAAACTAGCGGGGGAGTACAATGAGCAGTTCTTC. The V gene is TRBV6-2 or TRBV6-3, the J gene TRBJ2-1, with TRBD2 matching over 11 bases. The CDR3 consists of 14 residues. V was clipped by 7 bases and J by 4 bases; unmatched bases: 3. Germline V lookup: CDR1 MNHEY, CDR2 SVGEGT.